This paragraph reports one T cell receptor beta chain. The sample originates from a study of cytomegalovirus exposure and HLA in healthy donors. J gave up 5 bases and V 5 bases, and 7 bases lay outside the gene matches. CDR3 length equals 14 residues. CDR1 and CDR2 from the germline V gene are SGHAT and FQNNGV. Vbeta (60) and Jbeta (13) primers were used in the PCR. Sequencing used immunoSEQ multiplex PCR; TCRdb keeps in-frame clones, though not all of them. The table lists 160,000 or so clones, roughly four fifths of them singletons. J is TRBJ2-5 and V is TRBV11-2; TRBD2 aligns across 8 bases. The sequenced sample was PBMCs. The TCR sequence derives from a woman between 40 and 55 years old in good health and CMV-seronegative. The CDR3 protein is CASSDPGGRETQYF. The CDR3 DNA follows: TGTGCCAGCAGCGATCCGGGAGGGCGGGAGACCCAGTACTTC.